The source of this T cell receptor (beta chain) is a study of blood T cell repertoires in COVID-19. Study-level background: Specimens from acute and convalescent COVID-19 originated in the United States, Italy and Spain. From T cells, B-cell-depleted T cells, or PBMCs came the material, which was cDNA or gDNA.

Under the authors' procedure: Amplification from reference gene primers served as the basis for estimated nucleated cell counts. Assay: immunoSEQ multiplex PCR; the TCRdb copy retains only in-frame clones and omits some. That table furnishes V, J and clone size, whereas the DNA furnished D and trimming. The sample lists 300,000 to 400,000 clones, roughly 89% occurring once. CDR3 length: 17 amino acids. Per germline, CDR1 KGHDR and CDR2 SFDVKD. V lost 5 bases to trimming and J lost 8 bases, with 24 bases between them. The sequencing sample was made of peripheral blood. The source of this sequence is a woman aged 18-29 years who had recovered from COVID-19. The rearrangement uses TRBV24-1 and TRBJ1-3; a possible D gene is TRBD1 (5 bases). The CDR3: CATSAPAGGTGPDTIYF. CDR3 DNA: TGTGCCACCAGTGCCCCCGCGGGGGGGACGGGGCCAGACACCATATATTTT.